This T cell receptor beta chain emerged from a study of CD4 T cells in relation to SARS-CoV-2 and coronaviruses. Looking at the study overall: Convalescent donors were aged roughly 21 to 72, with median approximately 41 years.

This clone has just a few counts. No antigen is known for it. This table comes from immunoSEQ multiplex PCR, and its TCRdb copy is limited to in-frame clones, with some not included. There are approximately 36,000 clones in the sample; approximately 80% occur only once, and just over 20% lies in the top ten. The CDR3 is 15 amino acids. V dropped 2 bases and J dropped 4; count of bases not matched to a gene: 4. CDR1 and CDR2 (germline): MNHEY, SVGEGT. The clonotype was recovered from an adult with COVID-19. V usage is TRBV6-2 or TRBV6-3 and J usage is TRBJ2-3; TRBD2 aligns across 9 bases. Material: memory CD4+ T cells from PBMCs, cultured in vitro. The CDR3 region has the DNA TGTGCCAGCAGTTACCCGCGGGAGGGAGCAGATACGCAGTATTTT. Translating gives CASSYPREGADTQYF.